The rows below give T cell receptor beta chains drawn from one sample of a study of blood T cell repertoires in COVID-19. Clones were sequenced by immunoSEQ multiplex PCR, and TCRdb holds only the in-frame ones, with some missing. The sample holds approximately 230,000 clones, 86% seen once. Sequencing was done on a sample of PBMCs or T cells enriched from blood (not recorded which). The receptors come from a man aged 40-49 years who had recovered from COVID-19. The CDR3 runs from the conserved cysteine through the conserved F or W. The order of the fields is clone size, CDR3 length, J gene, V gene, CDR3 protein. Where a row states a size, it is once, few, many or the class of an expanded clone; other rows omit it.

size: -; length: 15; J: TRBJ1-3; V: TRBV7-4; CDR3: CASSFKGASGNTIYF
size: -; length: 18; J: TRBJ2-3; V: TRBV3-1/TRBV3-2; CDR3: CASSILAGGLPSTDTQYF
size: -; length: 14; J: TRBJ1-2; V: TRBV3-1/TRBV3-2; CDR3: CASSQGQGGDGYTF
size: -; length: 15; J: TRBJ1-5; V: TRBV5-6; CDR3: CASSVLQGTLQPQHF
size: -; length: 17; J: TRBJ1-1; V: TRBV5-1; CDR3: CASSSSWDRGPGTEAFF
size: once; length: 17; J: TRBJ2-3; V: TRBV7-3; CDR3: CASSPNQPGGAGDTQYF
size: -; length: 14; J: TRBJ1-1; V: TRBV9; CDR3: CASSGGQKNTEAFF
size: -; length: 14; J: TRBJ2-3; V: TRBV19; CDR3: CASSMAREVDTQYF
size: -; length: 14; J: TRBJ2-1; V: TRBV10-3; CDR3: CAISEDLGVNEQFF
size: -; length: 13; J: TRBJ2-7; V: TRBV18; CDR3: CASSLVTGQEQYF
size: -; length: 14; J: TRBJ2-5; V: TRBV7-7; CDR3: CASSSGLGGETQYF
size: -; length: 15; J: TRBJ1-6; V: TRBV9; CDR3: CASSAGSSYNSPLHF
size: -; length: 14; J: TRBJ2-2; V: TRBV15; CDR3: CATARAANTGELFF
size: -; length: 13; J: TRBJ1-5; V: TRBV30; CDR3: CAWDRGRDQPQHF
size: once; length: 16; J: TRBJ2-3; V: TRBV14; CDR3: CASSHIHGQGWGTQYF
size: -; length: 14; J: TRBJ1-2; V: TRBV29-1; CDR3: CSVEQTGVGYGYTF
size: once; length: 14; J: TRBJ2-4; V: TRBV27; CDR3: CASSFRREWAIQYF
size: -; length: 14; J: TRBJ2-3; V: TRBV27; CDR3: CASKKGDDADTQYF
size: -; length: 15; J: TRBJ2-2; V: TRBV5-1; CDR3: CASSFLSRTGGELFF
size: -; length: 12; J: TRBJ1-2; V: TRBV30; CDR3: CAWRLTGGSYTF
size: many; length: 14; J: TRBJ2-7; V: TRBV2; CDR3: CASSVSGQIYEQYF
size: -; length: 16; J: TRBJ2-7; V: TRBV7-2; CDR3: CASSLRLGLAGYEQYF